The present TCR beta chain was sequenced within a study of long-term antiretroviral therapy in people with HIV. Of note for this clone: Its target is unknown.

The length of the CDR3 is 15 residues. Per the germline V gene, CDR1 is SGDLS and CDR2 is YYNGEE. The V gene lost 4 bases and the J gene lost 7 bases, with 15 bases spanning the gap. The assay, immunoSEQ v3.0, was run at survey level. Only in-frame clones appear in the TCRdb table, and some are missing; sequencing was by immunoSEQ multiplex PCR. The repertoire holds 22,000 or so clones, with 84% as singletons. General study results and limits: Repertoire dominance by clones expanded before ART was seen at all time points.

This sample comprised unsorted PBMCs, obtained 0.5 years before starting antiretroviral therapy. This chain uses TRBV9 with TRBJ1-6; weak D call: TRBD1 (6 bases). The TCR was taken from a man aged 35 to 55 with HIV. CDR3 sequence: CASSPPQGGNSPLHF. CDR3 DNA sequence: TGTGCCAGCAGCCCCCCACAGGGAGGGAATTCACCCCTCCACTTT.